This T cell receptor beta chain appears in the sequencing data of a study of cytomegalovirus exposure and HLA in healthy donors. Study-wide context: One earlier analysis, a look at around 170 million T cells, found some 100 million unique TCR beta sequences.

Healthy bone marrow donors made up the donor group. The V end was cut by 5 bases, the J end by 1 base, with 8 bases between. Germline V gene data show CDR1 as GTSNPN and CDR2 as SVGIG (reference sequence). The CDR3 sequence is 13 residues long. Concerning this clone: Antigen: not known.

The study, taken as a whole, reports: Indistinguishability led to the exclusion of some V segments, TRBV6-2 and TRBV6-3 included.

The PCR made use of 60 Vbeta and 13 Jbeta primers. This table comes from immunoSEQ multiplex PCR, and its TCRdb copy is limited to in-frame clones, with some not included. The sample yields roughly 100,000 clones, 12% to 15% seen once. The chain carries TRBV30 and TRBJ1-4, with a weak D call TRBD1 (6 bases). This TCR was recovered from a female donor in good health and CMV-seronegative. Sample: PBMCs. CDR3 nucleotides: TGTGCCTGGGAGACAGGAACTAATGAAAAACTGTTTTTT. Translating it yields CAWETGTNEKLFF.